The 10 T cell receptor beta chains below come from one sample, sequenced in a study of molecular identifiers for immune sequencing clone quantification (dated by TCRdb to between 2017 and 2018). The library was produced with PCR. The instrument was an Illumina HiSeq 4000. TCRdb trimmed public reads at Q25 via fastp, called clones via MiXCR and kept in-frame beta chains. Each CDR3 protein gets just one entry, which takes the most common genes and DNA from the rows behind it. A total of about 320,000 distinct CDR3 sequences appear in this sample, over 20% of them only once. The ten largest clones capture approximately 0.85% of the sample. The sample taken for sequencing was naive CD8+ T cells from blood, with Jurkat cell RNA spiked in. The cell subset or site label, read with the paper, signifies: FACS-sorted CD8+CD4-CCR7+CD45RA+ naive T cells. The source of these receptors is a human donor in good health. Some libraries in this study had Jurkat cell RNA spiked in.

Concerning this clonotype: Just one base apart from a much larger clone, this may be a read error. The chain employs TRBV28 and TRBJ1-1; perhaps TRBD1 as D (6 bases). The CDR3 totals 14 residues. V shed 4 bases and J shed 6 bases, with 15 bases lying between them. Germline V gene lookup returns CDR1 MDHEN and CDR2 SYDVKM. CDR3 residues: CASSSRRGAPEAFF. The CDR3 DNA reads TGTGCCAGCAGTTCCAGACGGGGGGCCCCTGAAGCTTTCTTT. The whole variable domain, filled in from reference TRBV28 and TRBJ1-1, reads DVKVTQSSRYLVKRTGEKVFLECVQDMDHENMFWYRQDPGLGLRLIYFSYDVKMKEKGDIPEGYSVSREKKERFSLILESASTNQTSMYLCASSSRRGAPEAFFGQGTRLTVV.

Many counts were recorded for this clonotype. V and J are TRBV4-2 and TRBJ2-2; 12 bases are a match to TRBD2. The V and J ends lost 8 bases and 6 bases, in that order; junction bases with no gene match: 10. Per the germline V gene, CDR1 is LGHNA and CDR2 is YNFKEQ. CDR3 length: 16 amino acids. The CDR3 here is CASGGRTSGTPGELFF. The CDR3 bases are TGTGCCAGCGGCGGGAGGACTAGCGGGACCCCCGGGGAGCTGTTTTTT.

Regarding this clonotype: A much larger clone is a single base away; this may be a read error. V and J are TRBV20-1 and TRBJ1-6, with D unresolved. This CDR3 has 15 amino acids. Germline CDR1 is DFQATT and CDR2 is SNEGSKA (reference sequence). Written as DNA, the CDR3 is TGCAGTGCTACTGACGACAACCGATATAATTCACCCCTCCGCTTT. It is translated as CSATDDNRYNSPLRF.

This clonotype has a count of ten or more. The chain employs TRBV4-3 and TRBJ2-1; D is tentatively TRBD1 or TRBD2 (7 bases each). The CDR3 runs 16 residues. Trimming cost V 0 bases and J 6 bases, with 15 bases left between them. CDR1 LGHNA and CDR2 YSLEER come from the germline V gene. The DNA of the CDR3 is TGCGCCAGCAGCCAAGAACGCAGGGGGGGAGGCAATGAGCAGTTCTTC. This codes for CASSQERRGGGNEQFF.

The gene calls are TRBV13 and TRBJ2-3, with D maybe TRBD2 (7 bases). Germline assignment: CDR1 PRHDT and CDR2 FYEKMQ (reference sequence). Trimming cost V 5 bases and J 5 bases, with 17 bases left between them. The CDR3 totals 15 residues. The CDR3 reads CASSPPGGRRDTQYF. In DNA, the CDR3 is TGTGCCAGCAGCCCCCCCGGGGGGCGTAGAGATACGCAGTATTTT.

This clonotype was seen ten or more times. The V and J genes are TRBV20-1 and TRBJ2-7; weak D call: TRBD2 (7 bases). Trimming removed 5 bases from V and 3 bases from J, with 26 bases in between. The CDR3 is 17 amino acids. Germline V gene data show CDR1 as DFQATT and CDR2 as SNEGSKA (reference sequence). CDR3 DNA: TGCAGTGCTCCCGGACAGATAGGGGGGGCGAGGCGCTACGAGCAGTACTTC. Protein: CSAPGQIGGARRYEQYF.

V usage is TRBV7-9 and J usage is TRBJ2-7, with 8 bases lining up with TRBD2. Germline CDR1 reads SEHNR; CDR2 reads FQNEAQ (reference sequence). J was trimmed by 0 bases and V by 3 bases; bases with no gene match: 16. This CDR3 has 19 amino acids. The CDR3 spells CASSFSMITGTSNSYEQYF. CDR3 bases: TGTGCCAGCAGCTTCTCAATGATAACCGGGACTAGTAACTCCTACGAGCAGTACTTC.

Many counts were recorded for this clonotype. This rearrangement joins TRBV12-3 or TRBV12-4 to TRBJ1-1, with 10 bases lining up with TRBD1. CDR3 length: 11 amino acids. J was trimmed by 11 bases and V by 8 bases; bases with no gene match: 5. CDR3 residues: CASGTGVWAFF. The CDR3 nucleotides are TGTGCCAGCGGGACAGGGGTTTGGGCTTTCTTT.

This clonotype was found a few times. The chain has TRBV27 and TRBJ2-7; D possibly matches TRBD1 or TRBD2 (5 bases each). Trimming pared 5 bases from V and 4 bases from J, leaving 15 bases between. The CDR3 has 14 residues. CDR1 is MNHEY, CDR2 SMNVEV, per germline (reference sequence). DNA of the CDR3: TGTGCCAGCAGTCCCAGCTGGGGGTTTTACGAGCAGTACTTC. Translating it yields CASSPSWGFYEQYF.

The genes are TRBV14 and TRBJ2-7; 8 bases fit TRBD1. The V gene end was trimmed by 1 base and the J gene end by 6 bases; junction bases not matched to a gene: 2. The CDR3 runs 13 residues. Germline loops: CDR1 SGHDN, CDR2 FVKESK. In DNA, the CDR3 is TGTGCCAGCAGCCAAGCACAGGGGGGCGAGCAGTACTTC. It yields the protein CASSQAQGGEQYF. Complete variable domain (other parts from reference TRBV14 and TRBJ2-7): EAGVTQFPSHSVIEKGQTVTLRCDPISGHDNLYWYRRVMGKEIKFLLHFVKESKQDESGMPNNRFLAERTGGTYSTLKVQPAELEDSGVYFCASSQAQGGEQYFGPGTRLTVT.